These T cell receptor beta chains were read from a single sample in a study of CD8 T cells in ankylosing spondylitis. Each CDR3 protein gets one entry after TCRdb re-called the 5' RACE reads with MiXCR. Of about 220,000 distinct CDR3 sequences listed, 6% to 8% are singletons. Sequences were obtained from blood, either unsorted or a sorted T cell fraction (not recorded which). All receptors come from a male donor with ankylosing spondylitis. The CDR3 runs from the conserved cysteine through the conserved F or W. A D gene is named only where the DNA matches it firmly. Clone size is stated in some rows and not others, as once, few, many or a class when expanded.

NA,TRBV27,TRBJ1-6,NA,TGTGCCAGCAGGCCGAATTCACCCCTCCACTTT,CASRPNSPLHF
TRBD1,TRBV5-6,TRBJ1-2,many,TGTGCCAGCAGCTTGGGGTCACAGGGGGCTAACTATGGCTACACCTTC,CASSLGSQGANYGYTF
TRBD2,TRBV7-9,TRBJ2-2,NA,TGTGCCAGCAGGGGACTAGCGGGAGTATGGAACGGGGAGCTGTTTTTT,CASRGLAGVWNGELFF
NA,TRBV6-1,TRBJ2-1,many,TGTGCCAGCAGACATCTCGACAGTTACAATGAGCAGTTCTTC,CASRHLDSYNEQFF
NA,TRBV27,TRBJ2-3,NA,TGTGCCAGCAGTATTTGGTGGGGAGCCACAGATACGCAGTATTTT,CASSIWWGATDTQYF
NA,TRBV6-5,TRBJ1-1,many,TGTGCCAGCAGTTACTCGGGAGGTCTACCTTTCTTT,CASSYSGGLPFF
NA,TRBV29-1,TRBJ2-7,many,TGCAGCGTTGGTGGTTGGCCTACCTACGAGCAGTACTTC,CSVGGWPTYEQYF
TRBD2,TRBV11-2,TRBJ2-1,NA,TGTGCCAGCAGCGTAACCGGGACTAGCGGCTACAATGAGCAGTTCTTC,CASSVTGTSGYNEQFF
TRBD1,TRBV9,TRBJ1-1,many,TGTGCCAGCAGCGGACGGACAGGGGAGGGCACTGAAGCTTTCTTT,CASSGRTGEGTEAFF
NA,TRBV7-8,TRBJ2-5,many,TGTGCCAGCAGCTTACGGGGGCAACAAGAGACCCAGTACTTC,CASSLRGQQETQYF
TRBD2,TRBV6-5,TRBJ2-1,many,TGTGCCAGCAGTTACTGGCGGGAGGGGTTGGCCTACAATGAGCAGTTCTTC,CASSYWREGLAYNEQFF
TRBD1,TRBV19,TRBJ2-6,NA,TGTGCCAGTAGTTCCTGGACAGGAACGACCGGGGCCAACGTCCTGACTTTC,CASSSWTGTTGANVLTF
NA,TRBV6-2/TRBV6-3,TRBJ2-3,NA,TGTGCCAGCAGTTACCCTCCGACGCAGTATTTT,CASSYPPTQYF
NA,TRBV5-1,TRBJ1-1,many,TGCGCCAGCAGCTTTACAGGAGGGAACACTGAAGCTTTCTTT,CASSFTGGNTEAFF
NA,TRBV4-3,TRBJ2-1,few,TGCGCCAGCAGCCAATTAGGGGACAGCCGGCGGGGTGAGCAGTTCTTC,CASSQLGDSRRGEQFF
NA,TRBV9,TRBJ2-2,many,TGTGCCAGCAGCCAGACTAACACCGGGGAGCTGTTTTTT,CASSQTNTGELFF
NA,TRBV27,TRBJ2-1,few,TGTGCCAGCAGTTTATCGCCCCGGAACAATGAGCAGTTCTTC,CASSLSPRNNEQFF
NA,TRBV20-1,TRBJ2-2,many,TGCAGTGCGATAGACAAGAACACCGGGGAGCTGTTTTTT,CSAIDKNTGELFF
NA,TRBV7-2,TRBJ1-1,many,TGTGCCAGCAGCTCCAGCGGTACTGAAGCTTTCTTT,CASSSSGTEAFF
NA,TRBV10-3,TRBJ2-1,few,TGTGCCATCCTCAGGGGCAATGAGCAGTTCTTC,CAILRGNEQFF
NA,TRBV5-6,TRBJ2-7,few,TGTGCCAGCAGCCCCCGGGAATTCGGCTCCTACGAGCAGTACTTC,CASSPREFGSYEQYF
TRBD1,TRBV9,TRBJ1-1,NA,TGTGCCAGCAGCAGGGCGACAGGGCCTGAAGCTTTCTTT,CASSRATGPEAFF
TRBD1,TRBV5-6,TRBJ2-2,many,TGTGCCAGCTCGTACCGGGACAGGGGCAACACCGGGGAGCTGTTTTTT,CASSYRDRGNTGELFF
NA,TRBV10-2,TRBJ2-7,NA,TGCGCCAGCAGTCAGGGTCTTCGACAACGGTACTTC,CASSQGLRQRYF